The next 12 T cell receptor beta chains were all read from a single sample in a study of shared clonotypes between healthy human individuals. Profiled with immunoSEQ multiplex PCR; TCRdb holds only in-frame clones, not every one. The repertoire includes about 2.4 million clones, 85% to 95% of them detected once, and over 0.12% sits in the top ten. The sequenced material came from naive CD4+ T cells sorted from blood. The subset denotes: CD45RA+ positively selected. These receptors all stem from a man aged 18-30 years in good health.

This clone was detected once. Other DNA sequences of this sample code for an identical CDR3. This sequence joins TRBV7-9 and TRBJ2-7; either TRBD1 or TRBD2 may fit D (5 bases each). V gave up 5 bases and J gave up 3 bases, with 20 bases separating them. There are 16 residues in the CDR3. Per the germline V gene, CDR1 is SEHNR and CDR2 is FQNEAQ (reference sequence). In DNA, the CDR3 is TGTGCCAGCAGCGACCCTAGTGGGGGAAACAGCTACGAGCAGTACTTC. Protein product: CASSDPSGGNSYEQYF.

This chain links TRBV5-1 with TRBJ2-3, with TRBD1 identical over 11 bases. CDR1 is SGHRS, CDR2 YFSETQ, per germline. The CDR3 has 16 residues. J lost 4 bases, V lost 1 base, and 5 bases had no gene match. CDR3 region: CASSLNPGQGADTQYF. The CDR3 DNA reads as TGCGCCAGCAGCTTGAACCCGGGACAGGGGGCAGATACGCAGTATTTT.

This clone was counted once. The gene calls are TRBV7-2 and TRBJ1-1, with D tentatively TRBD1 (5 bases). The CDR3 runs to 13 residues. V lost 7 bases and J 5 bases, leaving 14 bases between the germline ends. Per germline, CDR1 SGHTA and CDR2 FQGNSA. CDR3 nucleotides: TGTGCCAGCACCCCCCTGGGGGGGACTGAAGCTTTCTTT. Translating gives CASTPLGGTEAFF.

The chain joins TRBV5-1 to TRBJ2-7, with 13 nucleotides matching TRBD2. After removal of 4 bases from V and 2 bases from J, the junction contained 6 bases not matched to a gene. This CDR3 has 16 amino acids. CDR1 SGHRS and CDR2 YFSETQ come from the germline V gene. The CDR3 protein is CASSREGLAGTYEQYF. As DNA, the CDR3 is TGCGCCAGCAGCAGGGAGGGACTAGCGGGGACCTACGAGCAGTACTTC.

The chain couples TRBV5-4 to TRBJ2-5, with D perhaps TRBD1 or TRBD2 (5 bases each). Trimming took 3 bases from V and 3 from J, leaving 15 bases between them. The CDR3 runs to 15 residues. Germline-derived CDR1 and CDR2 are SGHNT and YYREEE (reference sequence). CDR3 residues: CASSSERDGKETQYF. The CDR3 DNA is TGTGCCAGCAGCTCGGAGAGGGACGGAAAAGAGACCCAGTACTTC.

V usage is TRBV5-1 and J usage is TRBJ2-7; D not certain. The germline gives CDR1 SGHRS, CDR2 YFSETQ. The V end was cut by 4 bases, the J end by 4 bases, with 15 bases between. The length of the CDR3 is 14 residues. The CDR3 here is CASSVLGSPYEQYF. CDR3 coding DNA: TGCGCCAGCAGCGTGTTGGGGTCCCCGTACGAGCAGTACTTC.

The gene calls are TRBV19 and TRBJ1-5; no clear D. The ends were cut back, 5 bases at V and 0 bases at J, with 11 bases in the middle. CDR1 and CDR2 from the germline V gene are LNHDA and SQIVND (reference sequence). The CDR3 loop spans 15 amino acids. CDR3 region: CASSRNQVSNQPQHF. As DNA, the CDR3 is TGTGCCAGTAGTCGTAACCAGGTTAGCAATCAGCCCCAGCATTTT.

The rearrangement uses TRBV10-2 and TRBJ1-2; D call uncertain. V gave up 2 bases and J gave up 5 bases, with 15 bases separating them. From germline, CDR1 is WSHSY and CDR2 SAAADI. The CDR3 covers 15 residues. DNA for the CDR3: TGCGCCAGCAGTGAGCGGAAAAATGAGCAATATGGCTACACCTTC. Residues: CASSERKNEQYGYTF.

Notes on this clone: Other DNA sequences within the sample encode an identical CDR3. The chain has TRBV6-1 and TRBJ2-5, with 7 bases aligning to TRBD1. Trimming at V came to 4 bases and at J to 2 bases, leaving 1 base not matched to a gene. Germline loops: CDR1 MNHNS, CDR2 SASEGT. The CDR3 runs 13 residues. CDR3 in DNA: TGTGCCAGCAGTGTGACAGGGCAAGAGACCCAGTACTTC. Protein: CASSVTGQETQYF.

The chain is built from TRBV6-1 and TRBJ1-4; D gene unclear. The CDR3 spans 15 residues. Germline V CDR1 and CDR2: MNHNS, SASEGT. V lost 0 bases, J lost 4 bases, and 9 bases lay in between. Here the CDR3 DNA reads TGTGCCAGCAGTGAAGCAACAGCCCTTAATGAAAAACTGTTTTTT. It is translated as CASSEATALNEKLFF.

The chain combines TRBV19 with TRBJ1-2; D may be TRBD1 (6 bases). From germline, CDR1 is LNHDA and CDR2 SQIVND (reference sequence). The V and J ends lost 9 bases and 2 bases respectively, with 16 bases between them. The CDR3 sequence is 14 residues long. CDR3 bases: TGTGCCAGCCAGGCTCAGGGGATAAACTATGGCTACACCTTC. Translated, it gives CASQAQGINYGYTF.

The DNA of the CDR3 is TGTGCCAGCAGCTCCGGGACGTTTAATGAAAAACTGTTTTTT. This sequence encodes CASSSGTFNEKLFF. The chain couples TRBV11-2 to TRBJ1-4; D might be TRBD1 (5 bases). The CDR3 has 14 amino acids. Trimming left V 4 bases short and J 4 bases short, with 10 bases between. CDR1 is SGHAT and CDR2 is FQNNGV in the germline V gene. The variable domain in full, with the rest retrieved from reference TRBV11-2 and TRBJ1-4, is EAGVAQSPRYKIIEKRQSVAFWCNPISGHATLYWYQQILGQGPKLLIQFQNNGVVDDSQLPKDRFSAERLKGVDSTLKIQPAKLEDSAVYLCASSSGTFNEKLFFGSGTQLSVL.